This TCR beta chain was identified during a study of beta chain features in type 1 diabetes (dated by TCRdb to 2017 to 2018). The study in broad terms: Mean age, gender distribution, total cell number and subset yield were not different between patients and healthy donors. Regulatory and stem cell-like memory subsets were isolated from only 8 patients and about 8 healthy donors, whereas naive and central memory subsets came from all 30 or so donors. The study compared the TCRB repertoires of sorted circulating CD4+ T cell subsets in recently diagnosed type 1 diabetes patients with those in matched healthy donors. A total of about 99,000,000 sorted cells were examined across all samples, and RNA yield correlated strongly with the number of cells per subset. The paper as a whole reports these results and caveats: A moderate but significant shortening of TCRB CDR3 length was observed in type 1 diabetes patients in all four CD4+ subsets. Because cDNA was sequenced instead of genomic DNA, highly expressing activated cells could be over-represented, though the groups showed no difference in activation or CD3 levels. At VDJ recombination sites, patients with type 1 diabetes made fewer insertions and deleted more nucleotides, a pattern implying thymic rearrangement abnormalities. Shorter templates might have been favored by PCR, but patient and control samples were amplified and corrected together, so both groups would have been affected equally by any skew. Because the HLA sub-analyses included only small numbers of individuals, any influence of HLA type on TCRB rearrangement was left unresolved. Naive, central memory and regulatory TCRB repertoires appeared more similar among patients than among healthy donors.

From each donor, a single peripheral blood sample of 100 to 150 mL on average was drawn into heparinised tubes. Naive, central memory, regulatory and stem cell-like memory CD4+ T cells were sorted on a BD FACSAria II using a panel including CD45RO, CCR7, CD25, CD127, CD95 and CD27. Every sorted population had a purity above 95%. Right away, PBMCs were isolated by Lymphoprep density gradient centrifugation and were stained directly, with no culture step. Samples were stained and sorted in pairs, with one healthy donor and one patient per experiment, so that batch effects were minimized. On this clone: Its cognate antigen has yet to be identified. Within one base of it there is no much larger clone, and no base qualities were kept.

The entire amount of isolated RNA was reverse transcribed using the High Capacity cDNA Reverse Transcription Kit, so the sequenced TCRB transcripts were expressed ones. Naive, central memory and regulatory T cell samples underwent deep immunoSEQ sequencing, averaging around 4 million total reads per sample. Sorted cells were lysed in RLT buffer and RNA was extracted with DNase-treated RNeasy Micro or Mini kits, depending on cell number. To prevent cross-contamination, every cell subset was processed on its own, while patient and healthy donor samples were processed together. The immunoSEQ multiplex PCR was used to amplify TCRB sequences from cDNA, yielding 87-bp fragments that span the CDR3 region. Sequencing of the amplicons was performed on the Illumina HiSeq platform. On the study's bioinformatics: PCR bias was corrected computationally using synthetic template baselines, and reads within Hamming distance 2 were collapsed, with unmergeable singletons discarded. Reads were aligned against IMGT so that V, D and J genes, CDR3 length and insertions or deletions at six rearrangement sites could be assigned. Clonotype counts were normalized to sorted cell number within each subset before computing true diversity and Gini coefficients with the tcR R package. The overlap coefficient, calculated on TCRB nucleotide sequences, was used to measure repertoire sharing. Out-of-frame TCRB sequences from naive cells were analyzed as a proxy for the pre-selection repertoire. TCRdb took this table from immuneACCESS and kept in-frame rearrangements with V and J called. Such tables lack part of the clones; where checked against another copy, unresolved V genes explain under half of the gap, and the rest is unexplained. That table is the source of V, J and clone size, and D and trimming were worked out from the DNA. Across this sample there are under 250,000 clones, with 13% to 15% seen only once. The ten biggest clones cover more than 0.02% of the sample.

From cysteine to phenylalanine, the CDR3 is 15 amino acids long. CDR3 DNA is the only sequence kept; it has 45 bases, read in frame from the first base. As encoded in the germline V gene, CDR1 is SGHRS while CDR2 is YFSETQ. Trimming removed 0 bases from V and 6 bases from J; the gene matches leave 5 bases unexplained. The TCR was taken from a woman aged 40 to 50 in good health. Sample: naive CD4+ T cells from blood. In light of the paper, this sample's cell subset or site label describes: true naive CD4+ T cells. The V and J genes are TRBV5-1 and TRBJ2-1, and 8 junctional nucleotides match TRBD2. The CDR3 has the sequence CASSLASGRLNEQFF. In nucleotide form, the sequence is TGCGCCAGCAGCTTGGCTAGCGGGCGTCTCAATGAGCAGTTCTTC.